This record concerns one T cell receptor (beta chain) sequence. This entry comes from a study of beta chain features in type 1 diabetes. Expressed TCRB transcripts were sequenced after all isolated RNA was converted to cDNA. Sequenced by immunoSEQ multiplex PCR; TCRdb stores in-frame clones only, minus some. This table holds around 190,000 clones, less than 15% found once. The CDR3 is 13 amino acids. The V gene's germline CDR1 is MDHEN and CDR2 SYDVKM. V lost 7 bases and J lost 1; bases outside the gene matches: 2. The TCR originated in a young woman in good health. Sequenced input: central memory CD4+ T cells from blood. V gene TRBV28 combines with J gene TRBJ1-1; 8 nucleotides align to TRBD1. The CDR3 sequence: CASKQGGNTEAFF. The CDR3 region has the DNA TGTGCCAGCAAACAGGGGGGGAACACTGAAGCTTTCTTT. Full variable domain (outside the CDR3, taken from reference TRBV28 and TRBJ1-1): DVKVTQSSRYLVKRTGEKVFLECVQDMDHENMFWYRQDPGLGLRLIYFSYDVKMKEKGDIPEGYSVSREKKERFSLILESASTNQTSMYLCASKQGGNTEAFFGQGTRLTVV.